This TCR beta chain was retrieved from a study of blood T cell repertoires in COVID-19. Study-level information: The cDNA or gDNA used as material had been derived from T cells, B-cell-depleted T cells, or PBMCs.

Using immunoSEQ multiplex PCR, the repertoire was profiled, and TCRdb retains in-frame clones only, with some absent. The sample lists about 270,000 clones; under 95% were seen once. V was shortened by 4 bases and J by 2 bases, with 9 bases between the two germline ends. CDR3 size: 14 residues. Germline CDR1 and CDR2: LNHDA and SQIVND (reference sequence). The sequence was obtained from a woman in her 40s with acute COVID-19. What was sequenced was PBMCs or T cells enriched from blood (not recorded which). The chain uses TRBV19 and TRBJ1-5; TRBD1 is a possible D gene (5 bases). CDR3 protein: CASSTGKGNQPQHF. CDR3 DNA: TGTGCCAGTAGTACAGGGAAGGGCAATCAGCCCCAGCATTTT. The full variable domain, rest sourced from reference TRBV19 and TRBJ1-5, is DGGITQSPKYLFRKEGQNVTLSCEQNLNHDAMYWYRQDPGQGLRLIYYSQIVNDFQKGDIAEGYSVSREKKESFPLTVTSAQKNPTAFYLCASSTGKGNQPQHFGDGTRLSIL.